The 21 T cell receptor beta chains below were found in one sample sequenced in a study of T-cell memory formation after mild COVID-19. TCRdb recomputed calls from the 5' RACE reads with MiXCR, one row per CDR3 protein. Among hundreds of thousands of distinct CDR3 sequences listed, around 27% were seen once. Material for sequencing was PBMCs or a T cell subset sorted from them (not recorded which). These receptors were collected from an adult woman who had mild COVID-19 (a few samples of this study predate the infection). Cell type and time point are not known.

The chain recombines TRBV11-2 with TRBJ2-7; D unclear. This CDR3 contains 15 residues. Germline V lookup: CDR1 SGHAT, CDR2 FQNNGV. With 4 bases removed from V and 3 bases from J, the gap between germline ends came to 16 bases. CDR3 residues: CASSSLGRRIYEQYF. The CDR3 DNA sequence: TGTGCCAGCAGCTCCCTCGGTCGGCGGATCTACGAGCAGTACTTC.

CDR3 in amino acids: CAISESESGTGYNEQFF. The CDR3 DNA sequence: TGTGCCATCAGTGAGTCGGAGTCCGGGACAGGGTACAATGAGCAGTTCTTC. V usage is TRBV10-3 and J usage is TRBJ2-1; 9 bases map to TRBD1. After removal of 0 bases from V and 4 bases from J, the junction contained 7 bases not matched to a gene. Germline CDR1 reads ENHRY; CDR2 reads SYGVKD. The CDR3 length is 17 residues.

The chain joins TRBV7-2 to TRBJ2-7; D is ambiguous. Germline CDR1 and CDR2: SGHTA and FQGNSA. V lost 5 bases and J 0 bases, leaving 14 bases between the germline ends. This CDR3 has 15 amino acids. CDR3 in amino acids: CASSPLRSLSYEQYF. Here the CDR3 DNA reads TGTGCCAGCAGCCCCCTCCGTTCACTCTCCTACGAGCAGTACTTC.

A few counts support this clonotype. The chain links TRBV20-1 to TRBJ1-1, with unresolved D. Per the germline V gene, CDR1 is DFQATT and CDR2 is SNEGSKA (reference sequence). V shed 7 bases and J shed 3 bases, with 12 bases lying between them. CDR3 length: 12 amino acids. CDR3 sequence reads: CSVKVGDTEAFF. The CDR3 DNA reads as TGCAGTGTAAAGGTGGGAGACACTGAAGCTTTCTTT.

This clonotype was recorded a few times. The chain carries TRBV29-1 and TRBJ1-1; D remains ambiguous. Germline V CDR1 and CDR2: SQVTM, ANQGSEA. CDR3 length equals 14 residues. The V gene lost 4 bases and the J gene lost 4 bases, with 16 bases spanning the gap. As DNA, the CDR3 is TGCAGCGTTGGGCTAATGAGGGCTGGCACTGAAGCTTTCTTT. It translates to CSVGLMRAGTEAFF. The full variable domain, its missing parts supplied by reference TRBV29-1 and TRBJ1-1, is SAVISQKPSRDICQRGTSLTIQCQVDSQVTMMFWYRQQPGQSLTLIATANQGSEATYESGFVIDKFPISRPNLTFSTLTVSNMSPEDSSIYLCSVGLMRAGTEAFFGQGTRLTVV.

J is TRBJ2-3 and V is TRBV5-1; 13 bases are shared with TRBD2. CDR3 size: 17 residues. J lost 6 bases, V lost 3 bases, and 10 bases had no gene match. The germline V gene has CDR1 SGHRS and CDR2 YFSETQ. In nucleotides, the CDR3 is TGCGCCAGCAGCTACTGGACTAGCGGGGGCCAGGGGGATACGCAGTATTTT. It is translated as CASSYWTSGGQGDTQYF.

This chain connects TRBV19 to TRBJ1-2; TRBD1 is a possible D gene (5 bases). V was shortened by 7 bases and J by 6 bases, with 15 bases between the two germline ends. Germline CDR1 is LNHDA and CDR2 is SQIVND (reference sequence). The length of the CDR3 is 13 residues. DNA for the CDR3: TGTGCCAGTACCACCGGCAGGGCCAATGGCTACACCTTC. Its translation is CASTTGRANGYTF.

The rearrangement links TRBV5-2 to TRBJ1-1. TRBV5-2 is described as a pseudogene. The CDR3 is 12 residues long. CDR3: CASHGLNTEAFF. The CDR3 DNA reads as TGTGCCTCCCACGGGTTGAACACTGAAGCTTTCTTT.

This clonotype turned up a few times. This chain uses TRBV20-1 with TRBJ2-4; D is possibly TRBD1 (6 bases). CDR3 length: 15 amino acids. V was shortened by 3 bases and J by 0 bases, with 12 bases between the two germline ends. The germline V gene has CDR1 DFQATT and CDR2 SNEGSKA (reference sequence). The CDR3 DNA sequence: TGCAGTGCTAGCGGGACACCTATAGCCAAAAACATTCAGTACTTC. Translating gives CSASGTPIAKNIQYF.

CDR3 protein: CSAMVGRGINEQFF. The CDR3 bases are TGCAGTGCTATGGTTGGCCGAGGGATTAATGAGCAGTTCTTC. The chain uses TRBV20-1 and TRBJ2-1; D is perhaps TRBD2 (5 bases). Germline CDR1 DFQATT, CDR2 SNEGSKA (reference sequence). The CDR3 covers 14 residues. V lost 4 bases and J 7 bases, leaving 17 bases between the germline ends.

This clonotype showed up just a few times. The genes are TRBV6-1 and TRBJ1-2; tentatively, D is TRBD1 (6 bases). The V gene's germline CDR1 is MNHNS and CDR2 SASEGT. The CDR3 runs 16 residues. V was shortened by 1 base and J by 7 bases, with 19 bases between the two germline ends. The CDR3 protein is CASSEGIVRGVSGYTF. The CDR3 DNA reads TGTGCCAGCAGTGAAGGGATAGTCAGGGGAGTGAGTGGCTACACCTTC.

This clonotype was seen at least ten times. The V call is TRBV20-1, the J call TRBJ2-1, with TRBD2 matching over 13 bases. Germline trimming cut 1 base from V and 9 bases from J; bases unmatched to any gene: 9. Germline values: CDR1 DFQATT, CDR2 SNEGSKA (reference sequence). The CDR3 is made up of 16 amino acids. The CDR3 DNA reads TGCAGTGCTAGAGGAGGGACTAGCGGGAAGGTGATTGAGCAGTTCTTC. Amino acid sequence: CSARGGTSGKVIEQFF.

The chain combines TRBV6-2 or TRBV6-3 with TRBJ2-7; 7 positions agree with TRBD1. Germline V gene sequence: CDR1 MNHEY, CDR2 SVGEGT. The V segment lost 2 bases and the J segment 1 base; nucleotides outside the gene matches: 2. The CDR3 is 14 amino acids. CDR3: CASSYGTASYEQYF. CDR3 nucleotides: TGTGCCAGCAGTTACGGGACAGCGTCCTACGAGCAGTACTTC.

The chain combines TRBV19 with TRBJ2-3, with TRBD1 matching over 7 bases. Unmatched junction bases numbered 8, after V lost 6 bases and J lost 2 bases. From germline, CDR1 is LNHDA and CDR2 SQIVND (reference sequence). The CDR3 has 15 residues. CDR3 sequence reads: CASSNRDSLTDTQYF. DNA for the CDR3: TGTGCCAGTAGCAACCGGGACAGTCTCACAGATACGCAGTATTTT. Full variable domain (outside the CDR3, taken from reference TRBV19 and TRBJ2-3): DGGITQSPKYLFRKEGQNVTLSCEQNLNHDAMYWYRQDPGQGLRLIYYSQIVNDFQKGDIAEGYSVSREKKESFPLTVTSAQKNPTAFYLCASSNRDSLTDTQYFGPGTRLTVL.

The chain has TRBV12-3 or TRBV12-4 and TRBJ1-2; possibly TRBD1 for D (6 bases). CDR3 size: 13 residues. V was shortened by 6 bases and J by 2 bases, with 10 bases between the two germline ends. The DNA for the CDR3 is TGTGCCAGCAGCGGACAGTTGAACTATGGCTACACCTTC. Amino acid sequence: CASSGQLNYGYTF.

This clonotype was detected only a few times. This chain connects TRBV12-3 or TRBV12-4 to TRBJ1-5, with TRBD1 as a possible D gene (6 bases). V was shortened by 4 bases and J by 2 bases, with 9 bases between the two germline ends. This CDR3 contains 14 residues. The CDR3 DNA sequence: TGTGCCAGCAGTTGGGCAGGGGGCAATCAGCCCCAGCATTTT. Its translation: CASSWAGGNQPQHF.

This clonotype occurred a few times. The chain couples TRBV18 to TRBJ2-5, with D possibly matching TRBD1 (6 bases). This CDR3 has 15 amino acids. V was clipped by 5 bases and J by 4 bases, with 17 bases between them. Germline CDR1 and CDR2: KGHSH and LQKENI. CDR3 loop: CASSVRSGESETQYF. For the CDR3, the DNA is TGTGCCAGCTCAGTCCGATCAGGGGAATCAGAGACCCAGTACTTC.

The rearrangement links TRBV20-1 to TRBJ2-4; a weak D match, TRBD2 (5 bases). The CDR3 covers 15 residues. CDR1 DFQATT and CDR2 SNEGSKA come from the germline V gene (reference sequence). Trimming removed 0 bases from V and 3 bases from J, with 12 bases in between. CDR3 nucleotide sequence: TGCAGTGCTAGAGACCCGAAAACTAGCAAAAACATTCAGTACTTC. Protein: CSARDPKTSKNIQYF.

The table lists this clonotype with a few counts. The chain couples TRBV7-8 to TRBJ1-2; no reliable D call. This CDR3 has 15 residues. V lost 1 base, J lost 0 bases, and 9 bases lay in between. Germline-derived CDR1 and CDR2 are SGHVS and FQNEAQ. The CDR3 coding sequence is TGTGCCAGCAGCTTAGTGCGGGGAGCTAACTATGGCTACACCTTC. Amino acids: CASSLVRGANYGYTF.

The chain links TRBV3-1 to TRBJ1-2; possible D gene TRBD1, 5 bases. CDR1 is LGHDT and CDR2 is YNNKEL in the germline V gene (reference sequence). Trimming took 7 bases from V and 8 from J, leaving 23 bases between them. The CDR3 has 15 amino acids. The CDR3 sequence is CASTPYLTLDSGYTF. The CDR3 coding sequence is TGTGCCAGCACCCCTTACCTTACTCTCGACAGCGGCTACACCTTC.

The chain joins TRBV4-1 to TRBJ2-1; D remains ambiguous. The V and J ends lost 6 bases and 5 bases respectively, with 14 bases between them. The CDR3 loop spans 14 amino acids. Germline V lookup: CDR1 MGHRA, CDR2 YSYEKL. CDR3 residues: CASRRTPDNNEQFF. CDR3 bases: TGCGCCAGCAGGAGGACGCCGGATAACAATGAGCAGTTCTTC.